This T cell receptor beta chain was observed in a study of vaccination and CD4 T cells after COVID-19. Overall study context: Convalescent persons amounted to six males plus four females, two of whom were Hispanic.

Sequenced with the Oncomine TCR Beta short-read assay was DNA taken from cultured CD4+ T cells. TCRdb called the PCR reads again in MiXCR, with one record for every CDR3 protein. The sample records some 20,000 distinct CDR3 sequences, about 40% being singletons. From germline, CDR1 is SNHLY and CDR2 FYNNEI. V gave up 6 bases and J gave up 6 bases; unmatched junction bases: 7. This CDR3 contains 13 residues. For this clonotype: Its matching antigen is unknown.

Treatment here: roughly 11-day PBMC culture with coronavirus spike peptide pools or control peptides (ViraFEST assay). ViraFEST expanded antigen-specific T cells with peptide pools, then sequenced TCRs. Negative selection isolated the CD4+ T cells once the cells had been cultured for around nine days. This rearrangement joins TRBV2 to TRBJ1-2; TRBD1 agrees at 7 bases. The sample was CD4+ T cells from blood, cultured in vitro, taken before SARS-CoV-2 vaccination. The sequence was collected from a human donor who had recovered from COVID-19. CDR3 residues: CASRPRGRDGYTF. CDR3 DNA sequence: TGTGCCAGCAGACCGAGGGGGCGCGATGGCTACACCTTC.